A selection of T cell receptor beta chains follows, all from one sample in a study of control samples from healthy donors and cancer patients. Profiled with immunoSEQ multiplex PCR; TCRdb holds only in-frame clones, not every one. The data contain around 95,000 clones, roughly 90% of them singletons. The sequencing sample was made of blood. The receptors derive from a woman aged 50 to 60 in good health. Each CDR3 is given without its conserved first and last residue. Each record gives: J gene, V gene, CDR3 protein.

J gene: TRBJ1-1; V gene: TRBV11-2; CDR3 protein: ASRVRGTEAF
J gene: TRBJ2-3; V gene: TRBV5-1; CDR3 protein: ASSLGTPKADTQY
J gene: TRBJ1-1; V gene: TRBV19; CDR3 protein: ASSPFPRGITEAF
J gene: TRBJ2-7; V gene: TRBV10-2; CDR3 protein: ASSEPGGGEQY
J gene: TRBJ2-7; V gene: TRBV10-1; CDR3 protein: ASSESIEGYEQY
J gene: TRBJ1-1; V gene: TRBV6-5; CDR3 protein: ASSYFSNTEAF
J gene: TRBJ1-3; V gene: TRBV5-4; CDR3 protein: ASSPWGAAGNTIY
J gene: TRBJ2-5; V gene: TRBV5-8; CDR3 protein: ASSLEGTQQETQY
J gene: TRBJ2-3; V gene: TRBV2; CDR3 protein: ASSAGLAGGEADTQY
J gene: TRBJ2-2; V gene: TRBV9; CDR3 protein: ASSVVQGVSGELF
J gene: TRBJ1-2; V gene: TRBV5-1; CDR3 protein: ASSLSGHLDYT
J gene: TRBJ2-2; V gene: TRBV7-2; CDR3 protein: ASSTGTNTGELF
J gene: TRBJ1-2; V gene: TRBV11-2; CDR3 protein: ASSLGGQVYGYT
J gene: TRBJ2-5; V gene: TRBV5-1; CDR3 protein: ASSLMWTEQETQY
J gene: TRBJ1-5; V gene: TRBV7-8; CDR3 protein: APPGNHSNQPQH
J gene: TRBJ2-3; V gene: TRBV3-1/TRBV3-2; CDR3 protein: ASSQEDGHKITDTQY
J gene: TRBJ1-5; V gene: TRBV12-5; CDR3 protein: ASGLPHDAGVEPQH
J gene: TRBJ1-1; V gene: TRBV30; CDR3 protein: AWSRIRNTEAF
J gene: TRBJ2-3; V gene: TRBV24-1; CDR3 protein: ATSDSYSMIDNTDTQY
J gene: TRBJ1-5; V gene: TRBV19; CDR3 protein: ASRQGRSSNQPQH
J gene: TRBJ2-7; V gene: TRBV18; CDR3 protein: ASSPGGTEQY
J gene: TRBJ1-3; V gene: TRBV7-3; CDR3 protein: ASSLGQGKSGNTIY
J gene: TRBJ1-1; V gene: TRBV9; CDR3 protein: ASSVAGNTEAF
J gene: TRBJ1-5; V gene: TRBV27; CDR3 protein: ASSYQGGINQPQH
J gene: TRBJ1-3; V gene: TRBV2; CDR3 protein: ASNRRGNTIY
J gene: TRBJ1-5; V gene: TRBV30; CDR3 protein: AWSGQENQPQH
J gene: TRBJ2-7; V gene: TRBV3-1/TRBV3-2; CDR3 protein: ASKVGGSYEQY
J gene: TRBJ1-1; V gene: TRBV6-5; CDR3 protein: ASKGHSLINTEAF
J gene: TRBJ1-6; V gene: TRBV28; CDR3 protein: ASSLEGRRNSPLH
J gene: TRBJ2-2; V gene: TRBV11-2; CDR3 protein: ASSTDEAIANTGELF
J gene: TRBJ1-2; V gene: TRBV10-3; CDR3 protein: AIRDTLNYGYT
J gene: TRBJ1-1; V gene: TRBV3-1/TRBV3-2; CDR3 protein: ASSLLPNRAAEAF
J gene: TRBJ1-1; V gene: TRBV18; CDR3 protein: ASSPPLFHEAF
J gene: TRBJ2-1; V gene: TRBV27; CDR3 protein: ASNPRPGNEQF
J gene: TRBJ2-7; V gene: TRBV30; CDR3 protein: AWSGLAVGYEQY
J gene: TRBJ2-1; V gene: TRBV10-1; CDR3 protein: ASKRRRQGRVDEQF
J gene: TRBJ1-3; V gene: TRBV27; CDR3 protein: ASSLSFGGNTIY
J gene: TRBJ1-2; V gene: TRBV10-3; CDR3 protein: AISEPHRVERGYT
J gene: TRBJ1-1; V gene: TRBV16; CDR3 protein: ASIPSWAGEAF
J gene: TRBJ1-2; V gene: TRBV6-5; CDR3 protein: ASRSETWAGYT